One sample yielded the 26 T cell receptor beta chains listed below, sequenced in a study of T cells in Graves' hyperthyroidism and ophthalmopathy. The source material, RNA transcripts, was used to amplify TCR beta CDR3 regions. When the TCR CDR3 underwent first-round RT-PCR, the HTBI primer set was used. TCRdb fed the multiplex PCR reads into MiXCR, producing one record per CDR3 protein. The profile shows over 450,000 distinct CDR3 sequences, about an eighth of them singletons. Sample: blood. These receptors were collected from a woman between 18 and 30 years old with Graves' hyperthyroidism.

This clonotype came up many times. The CDR3 sequence is CSARGLRLAGENGELFF. The DNA for the CDR3 is TGCAGTGCTAGAGGCTTGCGACTAGCGGGAGAAAACGGGGAGCTGTTTTTT. The chain couples TRBV20-1 to TRBJ2-2, with 12 bases matching TRBD2. V was clipped by 1 base and J by 7 bases; unmatched bases: 10. Germline V gene data show CDR1 as DFQATT and CDR2 as SNEGSKA (reference sequence). The CDR3 contains 17 residues.

This clonotype was counted at least ten times. The chain combines TRBV27 with TRBJ1-5; no clear D. The CDR3 loop spans 15 amino acids. Germline V lookup: CDR1 MNHEY, CDR2 SMNVEV (reference sequence). V lost 2 bases and J lost 5, with 13 bases in between. This chain's CDR3 is CASSLIGRPYQPQHF. CDR3 DNA sequence: TGTGCCAGCAGTTTAATAGGGAGACCTTATCAGCCCCAGCATTTT.

The J gene is TRBJ2-2, the V gene TRBV6-1; 7 bases agree with TRBD2. Germline loops: CDR1 MNHNS, CDR2 SASEGT. Losses at the gene ends were 8 bases for V and 5 bases for J; bases not matched to a gene: 8. This CDR3 region has 14 residues. The CDR3, as DNA: TGTGCCAGCGGGGGAGGGTGGTCGACCGGGGAGCTGTTTTTT. This gives the protein CASGGGWSTGELFF.

At least ten counts were recorded for this clonotype. The chain couples TRBV30 to TRBJ1-4; 7 bases are a match to TRBD1. This CDR3 is 13 amino acids long. J lost 8 bases, V lost 4 bases, and 7 bases had no gene match. The V gene's germline CDR1 is GTSNPN and CDR2 SVGIG (reference sequence). The CDR3 DNA reads as TGTGCCTGGAAGGTGACAGGGTGGGAAAAACTGTTTTTT. It is translated as CAWKVTGWEKLFF. The whole variable domain, filled in from reference TRBV30 and TRBJ1-4, reads SQTIHQWPATLVQPVGSPLSLECTVEGTSNPNLYWYRQAAGRGLQLLFYSVGIGQISSEVPQNLSASRPQDRQFILSSKKLLLSDSGFYLCAWKVTGWEKLFFGSGTQLSVL.

Turning to this clonotype: One end of the junction is discordant with germline, which a read error may explain. The rearrangement joins TRBV7-2 to TRBJ1-2; D perhaps matches TRBD1 (5 bases). The germline V gene encodes CDR1 SGHTA and CDR2 FQGNSA. The CDR3 consists of 14 residues. In DNA form, the CDR3 reads TGTGCCAGCAGCCTAGCGGGGCAATATAATGGCTACACCTTC. It codes for CASSLAGQYNGYTF.

V and J are TRBV2 and TRBJ1-2, with a weak D call TRBD1 (5 bases). Looked up from germline, CDR1 is SNHLY and CDR2 is FYNNEI. The CDR3 contains 14 residues. The V end lost 7 bases, the J end lost 4 bases, and 16 bases lay between the germline ends. CDR3: CASTQLRGGYGYTF. The CDR3 DNA follows: TGTGCCAGCACTCAACTTAGGGGTGGCTATGGCTACACCTTC.

This clonotype was observed many times. The chain uses TRBV20-1 and TRBJ2-1; D perhaps matches TRBD2 (6 bases). The length of the CDR3 is 14 residues. V was shortened by 6 bases and J by 8 bases, with 20 bases between the two germline ends. Germline CDR1 and CDR2: DFQATT and SNEGSKA (reference sequence). As DNA, the CDR3 is TGCAGTGCCGTCCGCCGGGACTTTATCGATGAGCAGTTCTTC. Its translation is CSAVRRDFIDEQFF.

This chain joins TRBV20-1 and TRBJ2-1, with D unresolved. The germline gives CDR1 DFQATT, CDR2 SNEGSKA (reference sequence). The CDR3 has 17 residues. The V and J ends lost 1 base and 5 bases respectively, with 21 bases between them. Here the CDR3 reads CSARAVRYPDLNNEQFF. In DNA form, the CDR3 reads TGCAGTGCTAGAGCGGTCCGGTACCCGGACCTTAACAATGAGCAGTTCTTC.

The table lists this clonotype with many counts. The chain carries TRBV3-1 and TRBJ2-3; either TRBD1 or TRBD2 may supply D (5 bases each). CDR3 length: 15 residues. Germline loops: CDR1 LGHDT, CDR2 YNNKEL (reference sequence). V dropped 5 bases and J dropped 2 bases, with 14 bases sitting between them. The CDR3 bases are TGTGCCAGCAGCGAAACGGGACGGAACACAGATACGCAGTATTTT. Residues: CASSETGRNTDTQYF.

This clonotype was seen more than once but under ten times. The chain combines TRBV27 with TRBJ1-5, with no clear D. CDR1 is MNHEY, CDR2 SMNVEV, per germline (reference sequence). The length of the CDR3 is 13 residues. The germline V and J ends were trimmed by 3 bases and 8 bases, with 11 bases remaining between them. This chain's CDR3 is CASSFIGRKPQHF. The CDR3 nucleotides read TGTGCCAGCAGTTTTATAGGCCGAAAGCCCCAGCATTTT.

This clonotype came up a few times. This chain joins TRBV6-5 and TRBJ2-1, with 12 bases matching TRBD2. Germline V lookup: CDR1 MNHEY, CDR2 SVGAGI. This CDR3 has 16 amino acids. Trimming cost V 2 bases and J 8 bases; bases outside gene matches: 7. The CDR3 nucleotides are TGTGCCAGCAGTTACCTCCTAGCGGGAGGGATCCATGAGCAGTTCTTC. Amino acid sequence: CASSYLLAGGIHEQFF.

This clonotype came up many times. In DNA, the CDR3 is TGTGCCAGCACCGGGCAAGAGACCCAGTACTTC. It codes for CASTGQETQYF. V usage is TRBV3-1 and J usage is TRBJ2-5; unclear D gene. Looked up from germline, CDR1 is LGHDT and CDR2 is YNNKEL (reference sequence). The V end lost 7 bases, the J end lost 2 bases, and 5 bases lay between the germline ends. The CDR3 is made up of 11 amino acids.

This clonotype has a count of ten or more. J is TRBJ1-2 and V is TRBV7-9; 11 bases are a match to TRBD1. V dropped 5 bases and J dropped 5; count of bases not matched to a gene: 7. The CDR3 totals 15 residues. The germline V gene encodes CDR1 SEHNR and CDR2 FQNEAQ (reference sequence). The CDR3: CASSLAGTGGYGYTF. The DNA for the CDR3 is TGTGCCAGCAGCCTCGCCGGGACAGGGGGTTATGGCTACACCTTC.

This chain uses TRBV27 with TRBJ1-2; 11 bases are shared with TRBD1. Looked up from germline, CDR1 is MNHEY and CDR2 is SMNVEV (reference sequence). V dropped 2 bases and J dropped 7; count of bases not matched to a gene: 9. The CDR3 loop spans 16 amino acids. CDR3 protein: CASSLIAGTGGRGYTF. The CDR3 DNA follows: TGTGCCAGCAGTTTAATTGCCGGGACAGGGGGACGTGGCTACACCTTC.

The chain carries TRBV4-1 and TRBJ1-2; D call uncertain. Germline V gene data show CDR1 as MGHRA and CDR2 as YSYEKL. Deletions cut 3 bases from V and 2 bases from J, with 10 bases between. The length of the CDR3 is 14 residues. CDR3 sequence reads: CASSQDDGNYGYTF. For the CDR3, the DNA is TGCGCCAGCAGCCAGGACGACGGAAACTATGGCTACACCTTC.

V and J are TRBV10-3 and TRBJ2-7; 9 positions agree with TRBD2. V shed 8 bases and J 3 bases; nucleotides not matched to a gene: 5. The germline gives CDR1 ENHRY, CDR2 SYGVKD. This CDR3 is built from 13 residues. CDR3 loop: CAIAGGLDYEQYV. CDR3 nucleotides: TGTGCCATCGCGGGGGGGCTGGACTACGAGCAGTACGTC.

In this sample, this clonotype turned up many times. V and J are TRBV12-3 or TRBV12-4 and TRBJ2-3; 8 bases are a match to TRBD2. Germline trimming cut 3 bases from V and 1 base from J; bases unmatched to any gene: 12. The CDR3 is made up of 18 amino acids. The CDR3 spells CASSLSRGGPGGTDTQYF. In nucleotides, the CDR3 is TGTGCCAGCAGTTTGAGCCGGGGGGGACCCGGCGGCACAGATACGCAGTATTTT.

At least ten counts were recorded for this clonotype. The V and J genes are TRBV18 and TRBJ2-1, with TRBD2 matching over 11 bases. The germline V gene encodes CDR1 KGHSH and CDR2 LQKENI. The ends lost 4 bases at V and 5 bases at J; junction bases unmatched: 7. The CDR3 loop spans 16 amino acids. The CDR3 sequence is CASSQGTSGAHNEQFF. The CDR3 DNA reads TGTGCCAGCTCACAAGGGACTAGCGGAGCCCACAATGAGCAGTTCTTC.

This clonotype was detected many times. The chain carries TRBV11-1 and TRBJ2-1, with D uncertain. Germline V CDR1 and CDR2: SGHAT, FQDESV (reference sequence). V was cut by 0 bases and J by 5 bases, with 14 bases left in between. CDR3 length: 16 residues. CDR3 region: CASSLAWVSQNNEQFF. CDR3 bases: TGTGCCAGCAGCTTAGCATGGGTCAGTCAAAACAATGAGCAGTTCTTC.

The V call is TRBV12-3 or TRBV12-4, the J call TRBJ1-1; D is perhaps TRBD1 (6 bases). This CDR3 is 14 amino acids long. V lost 4 bases and J lost 1, with 10 bases in between. The CDR3 coding sequence is TGTGCCAGCAGTTCCCACAGGGCGAACACTGAAGCTTTCTTT. Residues: CASSSHRANTEAFF.

Comment on this clonotype: A read error may explain this, as a much larger clone is one base away. V is TRBV6-5 and J is TRBJ1-5; D not resolved. The CDR3 spans 16 residues. The germline V gene encodes CDR1 MNHEY and CDR2 SVGAGI. The chain's CDR3 is CAISYAGAGYDQPQHF. For the CDR3, the DNA is TGTGCCATCAGTTACGCCGGAGCGGGGTACGATCAGCCCCAGCATTTT.

This clonotype showed up just a few times. This chain connects TRBV5-1 to TRBJ2-7, with 7 bases that match TRBD1. Germline assignment: CDR1 SGHRS and CDR2 YFSETQ. V lost 0 bases, J lost 0 bases, and 3 bases stayed unmatched. The CDR3 totals 15 residues. CDR3 region: CASSLGDSISYEQYF. CDR3 DNA: TGCGCCAGCAGCTTGGGGGACAGTATCTCCTACGAGCAGTACTTC.

Note on this clonotype: It may be a read error: a sequence one base away is much more abundant. This rearrangement joins TRBV5-1 to TRBJ2-7; D could derive from TRBD1 or TRBD2 (5 bases each). The CDR3 is 14 amino acids. From germline, CDR1 is SGHRS and CDR2 YFSETQ. The CDR3 sequence is CVSSLGPGSYEQYF. CDR3 sequence (DNA): TGCGTCAGCAGCTTGGGACCAGGGTCCTACGAGCAGTACTTC.

This clonotype appeared a few times. A much larger clone lies a single base off, so this may be a read error. V usage is TRBV5-1 and J usage is TRBJ2-1; TRBD1 might be the D (7 bases). The CDR3 length is 16 residues. Germline values: CDR1 SGHRS, CDR2 YFSETQ. Here the CDR3 DNA reads TGCGCCAGCAGCTTGGCCTCATCAGGGGGGTACAGTGAGCAGTTCTTC. Amino acids: CASSLASSGGYSEQFF.

This clonotype has ten or more counts. The chain employs TRBV20-1 and TRBJ2-3, with D possibly being TRBD2 (5 bases). CDR3 length: 13 amino acids. Trimming cost V 3 bases and J 4 bases, with 11 bases left between them. From germline, CDR1 is DFQATT and CDR2 SNEGSKA (reference sequence). The CDR3 DNA reads as TGCAGTGCTAGTTGGGGAGTGGCAGATACGCAGTATTTT. Translation gives CSASWGVADTQYF.

This clonotype showed up just a few times. The chain has TRBV19 and TRBJ1-5; D ambiguous. Trimming cost V 5 bases and J 2 bases, with 13 bases left between them. CDR1 is LNHDA, CDR2 SQIVND, per germline (reference sequence). The CDR3 contains 15 residues. CDR3 sequence (DNA): TGTGCCAGTAGTCCTCAGGCTTTTGGCAATCAGCCCCAGCATTTT. It translates to CASSPQAFGNQPQHF.